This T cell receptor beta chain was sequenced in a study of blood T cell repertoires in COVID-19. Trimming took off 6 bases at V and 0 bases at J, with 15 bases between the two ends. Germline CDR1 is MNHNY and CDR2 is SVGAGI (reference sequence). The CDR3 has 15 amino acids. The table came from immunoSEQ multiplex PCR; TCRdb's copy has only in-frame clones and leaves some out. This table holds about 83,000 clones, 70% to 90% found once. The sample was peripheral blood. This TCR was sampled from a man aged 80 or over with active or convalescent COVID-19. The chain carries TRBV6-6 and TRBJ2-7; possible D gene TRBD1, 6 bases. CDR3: CASSRTGFGSYEQYV. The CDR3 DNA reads TGTGCCAGCAGCCGCACAGGGTTCGGCTCCTACGAGCAGTACGTC.